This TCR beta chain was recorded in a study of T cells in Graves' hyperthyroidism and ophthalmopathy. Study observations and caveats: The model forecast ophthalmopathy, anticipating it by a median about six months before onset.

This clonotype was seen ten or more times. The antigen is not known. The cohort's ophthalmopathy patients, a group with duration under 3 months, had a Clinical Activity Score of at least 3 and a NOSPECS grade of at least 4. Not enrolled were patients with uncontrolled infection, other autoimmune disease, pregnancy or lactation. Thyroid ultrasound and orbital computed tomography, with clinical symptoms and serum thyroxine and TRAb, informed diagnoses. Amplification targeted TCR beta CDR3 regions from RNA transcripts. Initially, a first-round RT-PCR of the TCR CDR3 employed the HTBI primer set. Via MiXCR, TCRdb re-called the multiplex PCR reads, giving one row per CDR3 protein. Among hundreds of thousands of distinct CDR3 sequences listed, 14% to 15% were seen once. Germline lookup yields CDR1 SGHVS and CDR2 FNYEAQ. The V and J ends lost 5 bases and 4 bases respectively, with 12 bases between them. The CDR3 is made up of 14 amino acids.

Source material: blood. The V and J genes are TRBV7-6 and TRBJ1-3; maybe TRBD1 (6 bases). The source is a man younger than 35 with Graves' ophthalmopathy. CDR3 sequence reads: CASSPRTDGNTIYF. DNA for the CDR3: TGTGCCAGCAGCCCTAGGACAGACGGAAACACCATATATTTT.